This TCR beta chain comes out of a study of blood T cell repertoires in COVID-19. Study-level information: Specimens from acute and convalescent COVID-19 originated in the United States, Italy and Spain. T cells, B-cell-depleted T cells, or PBMCs supplied cDNA or gDNA.

Produced via immunoSEQ multiplex PCR; TCRdb's table is partial and in-frame only. The repertoire consists of about 120,000 clones, with about 87% occurring once and the leading ten covering about 4.5%. The length of the CDR3 is 18 residues. Germline V gives CDR1 SSHAT, CDR2 FNYEAQ (reference sequence). This receptor was identified in a woman in her 50s with acute or convalescent COVID-19. Source material: peripheral blood. The V gene is TRBV7-7, the J gene TRBJ1-5; TRBD1 aligns across 7 bases. The CDR3 DNA reads TGTGCTAGCTCACCCCGATGGGACAGCCTGTATCGCAATCAGCCCCAGCATTTT. This encodes CASSPRWDSLYRNQPQHF.